Below, one T cell receptor (beta chain) is given with its context. The antigen remains unidentified. The source of the sample is a study of T cell responses to AZD1222 COVID-19 vaccine. General observations from the study: Clonal diversity was possibly underestimated, and the donors were mostly white British, with more females. The study found Spike-specific TCR breadth and depth rose after two AZD1222 doses. Of spike-specific TCRs, nearly half reportedly target regions left unmutated in variants.

Produced via immunoSEQ multiplex PCR; TCRdb's table is partial and in-frame only. The table lists about 180,000 clones, about 90% of them singletons, with around 2% in the top ten. The V and J ends lost 6 bases and 1 base respectively, with 6 bases between them. The CDR3 has 13 amino acids. Per germline, CDR1 SNHLY and CDR2 FYNNEI. Source: peripheral blood, taken on day 0 of AZD1222 vaccination. This chain connects TRBV2 to TRBJ2-2, with a tentative D call TRBD2 (5 bases). This sequence originates from an adult in good health. CDR3 protein: CASRRENTGELFF. The CDR3 DNA follows: TGTGCCAGCAGACGGGAGAACACCGGGGAGCTGTTTTTT.